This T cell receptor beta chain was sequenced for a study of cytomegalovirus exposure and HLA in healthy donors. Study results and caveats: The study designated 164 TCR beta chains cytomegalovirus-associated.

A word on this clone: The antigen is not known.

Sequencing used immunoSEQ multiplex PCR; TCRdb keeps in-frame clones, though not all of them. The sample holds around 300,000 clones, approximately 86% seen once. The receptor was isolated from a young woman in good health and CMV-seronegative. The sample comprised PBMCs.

The CDR3 protein is CASSENPLGETQYF. Here the CDR3 DNA reads TGTGCCAGCAGTGAGAATCCCCTCGGGGAGACCCAGTACTTC. The chain is built from TRBV2 and TRBJ2-5, with no clear D. CDR1 SNHLY and CDR2 FYNNEI come from the germline V gene. The ends were cut back, 3 bases at V and 5 bases at J, with 13 bases in the middle. The CDR3 consists of 14 residues.